The 7 T cell receptor beta chains presented below share a single source sample, sequenced in a study of early T cells in non-severe SARS-CoV-2 infection. TCRdb processed the 5' RACE reads anew with MiXCR; each CDR3 protein has one entry. The sample consists of 40,000 to 55,000 distinct CDR3 sequences, about 13% of them appearing once. Sequencing was carried out using whole blood. These TCRs come from an adult who was a healthcare worker with PCR-confirmed SARS-CoV-2 infection or an uninfected control (not recorded which).

This clonotype was counted at least ten times. The chain combines TRBV7-9 with TRBJ2-3; perhaps D is TRBD1 or TRBD2 (5 bases each). CDR1 and CDR2 from the germline V gene are SEHNR and FQNEAQ (reference sequence). Trimming stripped 0 bases from V and 2 bases from J, with 15 bases between. This CDR3 comprises 17 residues. CDR3 amino acids: CASSLAWGTEYTDTQYF. For the CDR3, the DNA is TGTGCCAGCAGCTTAGCGTGGGGGACGGAATACACAGATACGCAGTATTTT.

This clonotype was picked up many times. The genes are TRBV7-9 and TRBJ2-7; D is undetermined. The V gene's germline CDR1 is SEHNR and CDR2 FQNEAQ (reference sequence). Between the trimmed V and J ends, which lost 1 base and 4 bases, there was a span of 8 bases. This CDR3 region has 13 residues. The CDR3 loop is CASSLVGVYEQYF. In DNA, the CDR3 is TGTGCCAGCAGCTTAGTTGGGGTTTACGAGCAGTACTTC.

This clonotype was picked up many times. This sequence joins TRBV29-1 and TRBJ2-3; tentatively, D is TRBD2 (6 bases). The CDR3 extends over 11 amino acids. The germline gives CDR1 SQVTM, CDR2 ANQGSEA. V lost 7 bases, J lost 4 bases, and 9 bases lay in between. The CDR3 coding sequence is TGCAGCGCCGGGGGTGCAGATACGCAGTATTTT. Translating it yields CSAGGADTQYF.

This clonotype showed up many times. The chain joins TRBV4-1 to TRBJ1-5; D is possibly TRBD1 (5 bases). This CDR3 has 16 amino acids. CDR1 is MGHRA and CDR2 is YSYEKL in the germline V gene. V lost 5 bases and J lost 3, with 17 bases in between. CDR3 bases: TGCGCCAGCAGCGCCGCAGGTTCGGGGGTCAATCAGCCCCAGCATTTT. As protein: CASSAAGSGVNQPQHF.

This clonotype was seen at least ten times. CDR3 sequence: CASSPQGERYEQYF. The CDR3 nucleotides read TGTGCCAGCAGCCCGCAGGGGGAGCGGTACGAGCAGTACTTC. This rearrangement joins TRBV9 to TRBJ2-7, with 7 bases lining up with TRBD1. CDR3 length: 14 amino acids. Per germline, CDR1 SGDLS and CDR2 YYNGEE. The junction had 8 bases not matched to a gene; V was cut back by 4 bases and J by 4 bases.

The V gene is TRBV4-1, the J gene TRBJ1-2; no clear D. Germline CDR1 and CDR2: MGHRA and YSYEKL. The CDR3 is 18 residues long. The V gene lost 0 bases and the J gene lost 2 bases, with 19 bases spanning the gap. In nucleotides, the CDR3 is TGCGCCAGCAGCCAAGAGATAGTAAGGACTACGCTAAACTATGGCTACACCTTC. As protein: CASSQEIVRTTLNYGYTF.

This clonotype was detected only a few times. The rearrangement links TRBV5-1 to TRBJ2-3; 7 bases map to TRBD2. The CDR3 runs 14 residues. Germline V lookup: CDR1 SGHRS, CDR2 YFSETQ. Germline trimming cut 5 bases from V and 2 bases from J; bases unmatched to any gene: 5. Written as DNA, the CDR3 is TGCGCCAGCAGGACTAGCCTCTCCACAGATACGCAGTATTTT. Translating it yields CASRTSLSTDTQYF. The whole variable domain, filled in from reference TRBV5-1 and TRBJ2-3, reads KAGVTQTPRYLIKTRGQQVTLSCSPISGHRSVSWYQQTPGQGLQFLFEYFSETQRNKGNFPGRFSGRQFSNSRSEMNVSTLELGDSALYLCASRTSLSTDTQYFGPGTRLTVL.